This TCR beta chain stems from a study of cytomegalovirus exposure and HLA in healthy donors. Across the whole study: HLA-typed donors contributed around 85 million unique TCRs, which were held in an early data release. Points from the study as a whole: Later findings reportedly placed an Asian-associated ancestry cluster below the approximately 670-donor mean for N-insertions.

Remarks on this clone: Antigen specificity is unknown.

The V and J ends lost 0 bases and 8 bases, in that order; junction bases with no gene match: 6. CDR1 and CDR2 (germline): SGHKS, YYEKEE (reference sequence). The CDR3 spans 15 residues. Use of 60 Vbeta and 13 Jbeta primers characterized the PCR. Profiling relied on immunoSEQ multiplex PCR, and the TCRdb table lists in-frame clones only, not all of them. The table records about 140,000 clones, approximately 83% of them present only once. This clonotype was sampled from a male donor in good health and CMV-seronegative. The V and J genes are TRBV5-5 and TRBJ1-4; 8 bases line up with TRBD1. The source material was PBMCs. This CDR3 reads CASSLADRGREKLFF. Here the CDR3 DNA reads TGTGCCAGCAGCTTGGCCGACAGGGGTAGGGAAAAACTGTTTTTT.